This T cell receptor (beta chain) derives from a study of CD8+CD57+ T cells in acquired aplastic anemia. Study overall: CD4+ and CD8+ cells, once sorted, gave DNA averaging about 3 ug.

CDR3 and TCR beta VDJ profiling relied on genomic DNA as the template. MiXCR, run by TCRdb on the reads, gives a single entry per CDR3 protein. Here the sample spans around 250,000 distinct CDR3 sequences, around three fifths being singletons. Overall study results and limits: Researchers report that twenty-nine CD8+ CDR3 sequences appeared in both patients and controls. Any difference that existed in CD8+ Simpson's diversity between patients and controls was not significant.

As for this clonotype: The antigen is unknown.

The sample taken for sequencing was sorted CD4+, CD8+, or CD8+CD57+ T cells (not recorded which) from PBMCs. The source is a human donor with severe aplastic anemia or a healthy control (not recorded which).

The CDR3 sequence is CAISSGTVYNEQFF. DNA for the CDR3: TGTGCCATCAGTTCCGGGACTGTATACAATGAGCAGTTCTTC. The rearrangement links TRBV10-3 to TRBJ2-1; perhaps TRBD2 as D (6 bases). V was shortened by 5 bases and J by 4 bases, with 12 bases between the two germline ends. The CDR3 extends over 14 amino acids. The germline CDR1 and CDR2 sequences are ENHRY and SYGVKD.